This T cell receptor (beta chain) emerged from a study of blood T cell repertoires in COVID-19. CDR3 length: 12 amino acids. V lost 5 bases and J lost 6, with 7 bases in between. Germline V gene lookup returns CDR1 SNHLY and CDR2 FYNNEI. In the authors' workflow: Reference gene primer amplification gave nucleated cell count estimates. Here immunoSEQ multiplex PCR was the method, and the copy in TCRdb shows in-frame clones only, minus some. V and J calls and clone size are those listed in that table; D and trimming were worked out from the DNA. The data contain about 160,000 clones, roughly nine tenths of them singletons.

The sample was peripheral blood. This clonotype was obtained from a man in his sixties with acute or convalescent COVID-19. The rearrangement uses TRBV2 and TRBJ1-4; D remains ambiguous. CDR3 bases: TGTGCCAGCAGTCCTAATGATGAAAAACTGTTTTTT. Residues: CASSPNDEKLFF.